This TCR beta chain was retrieved from a study of response to subunit inactivated influenza vaccine. A word on this clonotype: Its antigen is unidentified.

Study observations and caveats: Only a handful of new T cells, the authors suggested, are recruited with each seasonal influenza vaccination.

TCRdb reprocessed the RT-PCR reads via MiXCR and lists one record per CDR3 protein. The table shows 430,000 or so distinct CDR3 sequences, with 11% occurring only once. With 5 bases clipped from V and 3 bases from J, the junction kept 7 bases outside the gene matches. CDR3 length: 16 amino acids. Germline lookup yields CDR1 SGHAT and CDR2 FQNNGV. The source is a man aged 45 to 65 who received an inactivated influenza vaccine. V usage is TRBV11-2 and J usage is TRBJ2-3; 11 bases fit TRBD2. The sequencing here drew on PBMCs from blood, taken 45 days after vaccination. Here the CDR3 reads CASSRNSGRGTDTQYF. CDR3 nucleotide sequence: TGTGCCAGCAGCCGGAATAGCGGGAGGGGGACAGATACGCAGTATTTT.